This T cell receptor (beta chain) was profiled in a study of tissue T cells after allogeneic stem cell transplantation. Study-wide context: Four unmodified and three CD34-selected T-cell-depleted grafts went to graft-versus-host disease patients. Before transplant, recipient-origin PBMCs were collected in roughly five GVHD patients. The study, taken as a whole, reports: Motif-based clustering found tissue-specific repertoire signatures shared across patients, though few clones were shared.

Clones were sequenced by immunoSEQ multiplex PCR, and TCRdb holds only the in-frame ones, with some missing. The table includes tens of thousands of clones, about nine tenths detected once. Looked up from germline, CDR1 is MDHEN and CDR2 is SYDVKM. This CDR3 contains 12 residues. With 9 bases removed from V and 5 bases from J, the gap between germline ends came to 11 bases. About this clone: Its antigen remains unidentified.

The chain employs TRBV28 and TRBJ2-1, with unresolved D. The TCR was taken from a woman between 35 and 70 years old who later had graft-versus-host disease after an allogeneic stem cell transplant. The material sequenced was blood, taken before transplantation. The CDR3 region has the DNA TGTGCCAGTTCGGACCGTAACAATGAGCAGTTCTTC. It is translated as CASSDRNNEQFF.